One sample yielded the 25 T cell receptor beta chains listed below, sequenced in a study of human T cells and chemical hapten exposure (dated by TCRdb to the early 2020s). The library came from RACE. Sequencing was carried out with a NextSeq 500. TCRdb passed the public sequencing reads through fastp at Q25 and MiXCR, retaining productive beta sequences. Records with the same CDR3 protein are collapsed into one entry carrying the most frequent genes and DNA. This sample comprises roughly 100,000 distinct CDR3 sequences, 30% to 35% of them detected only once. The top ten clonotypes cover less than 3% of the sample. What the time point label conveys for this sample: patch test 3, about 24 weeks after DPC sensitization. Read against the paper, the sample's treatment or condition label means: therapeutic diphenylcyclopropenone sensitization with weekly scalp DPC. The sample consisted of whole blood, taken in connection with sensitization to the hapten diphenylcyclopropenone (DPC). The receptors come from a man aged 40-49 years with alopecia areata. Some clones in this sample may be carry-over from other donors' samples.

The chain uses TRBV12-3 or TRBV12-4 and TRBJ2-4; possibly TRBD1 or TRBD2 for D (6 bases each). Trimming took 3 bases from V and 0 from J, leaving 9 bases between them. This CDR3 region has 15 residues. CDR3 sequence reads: CASSFGGLAKNIQYF. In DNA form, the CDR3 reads TGTGCCAGCAGTTTTGGGGGGCTAGCCAAAAACATTCAGTACTTC.

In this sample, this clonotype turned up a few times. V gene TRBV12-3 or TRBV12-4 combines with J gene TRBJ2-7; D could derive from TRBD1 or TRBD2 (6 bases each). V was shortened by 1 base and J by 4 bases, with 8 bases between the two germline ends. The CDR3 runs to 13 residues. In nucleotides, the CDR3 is TGTGCCAGCAGTTTAGAGGGGGGATACGAGCAGTACGTC. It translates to CASSLEGGYEQYV.

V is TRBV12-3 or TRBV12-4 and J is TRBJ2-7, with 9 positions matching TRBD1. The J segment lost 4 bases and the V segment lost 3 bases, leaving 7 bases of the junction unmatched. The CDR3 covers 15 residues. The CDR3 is CASSFRGTGKYEQYF. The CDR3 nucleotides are TGTGCCAGCAGTTTTCGAGGGACAGGGAAGTACGAGCAGTACTTC.

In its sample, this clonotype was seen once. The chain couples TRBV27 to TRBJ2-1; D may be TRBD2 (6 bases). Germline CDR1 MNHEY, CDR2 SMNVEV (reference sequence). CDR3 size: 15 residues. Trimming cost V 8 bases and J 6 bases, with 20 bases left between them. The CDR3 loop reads CASQIGLTGINEQFF. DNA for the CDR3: TGTGCCAGCCAAATCGGACTAACTGGCATCAATGAGCAGTTCTTC.

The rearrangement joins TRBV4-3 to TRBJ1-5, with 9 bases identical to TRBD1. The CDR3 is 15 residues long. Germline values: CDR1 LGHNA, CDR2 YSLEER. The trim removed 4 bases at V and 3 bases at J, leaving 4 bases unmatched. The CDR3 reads CASSRDRVSNQPQHF. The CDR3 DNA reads TGCGCCAGCAGCCGGGACAGGGTGTCCAATCAGCCCCAGCATTTT.

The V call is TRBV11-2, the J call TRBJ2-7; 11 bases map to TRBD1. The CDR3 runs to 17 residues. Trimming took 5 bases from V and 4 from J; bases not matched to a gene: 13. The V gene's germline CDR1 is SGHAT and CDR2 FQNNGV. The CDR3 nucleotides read TGTGCCAGCAGCCCTAGTAGTCCCGGGACAGGGGGGTACGAGCAGTACTTC. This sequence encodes CASSPSSPGTGGYEQYF.

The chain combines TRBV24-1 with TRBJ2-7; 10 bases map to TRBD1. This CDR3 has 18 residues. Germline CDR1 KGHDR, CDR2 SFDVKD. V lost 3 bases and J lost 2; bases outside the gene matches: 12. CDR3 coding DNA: TGTGCCACCAGTGATCTTCCATATGGGGGGACAGGGGCCTACGAGCAGTACGTC. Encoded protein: CATSDLPYGGTGAYEQYV.

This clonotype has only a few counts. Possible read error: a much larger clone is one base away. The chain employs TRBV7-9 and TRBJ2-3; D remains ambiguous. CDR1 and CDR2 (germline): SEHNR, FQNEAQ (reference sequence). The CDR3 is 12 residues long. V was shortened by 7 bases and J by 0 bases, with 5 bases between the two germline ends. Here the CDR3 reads CASTPSTDTQYF. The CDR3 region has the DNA TGTGCCAGCACCCCCAGCACAGATACGCAGTATTTT.

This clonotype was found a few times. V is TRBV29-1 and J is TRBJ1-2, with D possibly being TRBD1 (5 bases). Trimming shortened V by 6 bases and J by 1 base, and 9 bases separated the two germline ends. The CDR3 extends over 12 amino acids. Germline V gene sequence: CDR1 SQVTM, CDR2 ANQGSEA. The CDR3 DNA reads TGCAGCGTCGACAGTATTAACTATGGCTACACCTTC. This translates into CSVDSINYGYTF.

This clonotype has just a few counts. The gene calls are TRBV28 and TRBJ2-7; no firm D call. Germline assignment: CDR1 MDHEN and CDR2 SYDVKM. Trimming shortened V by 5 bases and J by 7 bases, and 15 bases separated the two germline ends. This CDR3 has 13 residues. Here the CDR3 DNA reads TGTGCCAGCAGTCCCCCTAGTACGGAGGAGCAGTACTTC. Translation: CASSPPSTEEQYF.

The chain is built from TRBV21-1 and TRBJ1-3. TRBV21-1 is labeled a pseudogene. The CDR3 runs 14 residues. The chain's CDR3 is CASSKFSRRNTIYF. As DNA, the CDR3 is TGTGCCAGCAGCAAATTTTCCAGAAGAAACACCATATATTTT.

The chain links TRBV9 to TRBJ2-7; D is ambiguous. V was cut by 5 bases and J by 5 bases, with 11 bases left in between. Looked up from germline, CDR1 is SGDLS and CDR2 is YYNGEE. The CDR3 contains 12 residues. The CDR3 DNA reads TGTGCCAGCAGTACCGTAGGGCACGAGCAGTACTTC. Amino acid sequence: CASSTVGHEQYF.

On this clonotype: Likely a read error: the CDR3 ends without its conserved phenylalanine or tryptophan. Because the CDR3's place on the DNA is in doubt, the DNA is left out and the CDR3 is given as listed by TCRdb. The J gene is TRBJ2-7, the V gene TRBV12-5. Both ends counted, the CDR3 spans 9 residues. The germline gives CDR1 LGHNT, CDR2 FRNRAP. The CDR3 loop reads CASGTFAVI.

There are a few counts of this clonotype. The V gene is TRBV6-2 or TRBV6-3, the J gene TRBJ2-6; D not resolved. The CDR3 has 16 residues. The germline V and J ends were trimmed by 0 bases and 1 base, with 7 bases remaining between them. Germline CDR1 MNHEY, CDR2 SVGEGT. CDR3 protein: CASSYSMVSGANVLTF. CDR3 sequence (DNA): TGTGCCAGCAGTTACTCGATGGTGTCTGGGGCCAACGTCCTGACTTTC.

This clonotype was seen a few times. The CDR3 loop is CASSLWKETQYF. The DNA for the CDR3 is TGTGCCAGCAGTTTATGGAAAGAGACCCAGTACTTC. J is TRBJ2-5 and V is TRBV12-3 or TRBV12-4, with D uncertain. This CDR3 has 12 amino acids. V was cut by 2 bases and J by 3 bases, with 4 bases left in between.

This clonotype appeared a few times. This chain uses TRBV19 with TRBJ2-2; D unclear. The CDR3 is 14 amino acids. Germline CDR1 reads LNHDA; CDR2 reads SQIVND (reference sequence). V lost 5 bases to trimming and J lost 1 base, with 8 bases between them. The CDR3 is CASSEWGNTGELFF. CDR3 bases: TGTGCCAGTAGTGAATGGGGGAACACCGGGGAGCTGTTTTTT.

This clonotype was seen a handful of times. As DNA, the CDR3 is TGCAGTGCTCCAATAGCGGGCCACTACGAGCAGTACTTC. Amino acids: CSAPIAGHYEQYF. The chain carries TRBV20-1 and TRBJ2-7; 7 bases are shared with TRBD2. This CDR3 is built from 13 residues. The V and J ends lost 5 bases and 3 bases, in that order; junction bases with no gene match: 7. Germline assignment: CDR1 DFQATT and CDR2 SNEGSKA (reference sequence).

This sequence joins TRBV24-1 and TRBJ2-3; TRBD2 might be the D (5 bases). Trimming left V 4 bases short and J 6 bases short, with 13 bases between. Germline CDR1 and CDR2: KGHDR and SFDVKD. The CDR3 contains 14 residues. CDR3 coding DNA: TGTGCCACCAGTGAGTTGGGTCGGGGTGATACGCAGTATTTT. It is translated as CATSELGRGDTQYF.

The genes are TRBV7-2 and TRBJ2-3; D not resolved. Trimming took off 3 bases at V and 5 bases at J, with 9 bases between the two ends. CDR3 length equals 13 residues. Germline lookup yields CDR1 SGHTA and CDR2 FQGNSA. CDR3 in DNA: TGTGCCAGCAGCTTCTTGGATATAGATACGCAGTATTTT. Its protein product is CASSFLDIDTQYF.

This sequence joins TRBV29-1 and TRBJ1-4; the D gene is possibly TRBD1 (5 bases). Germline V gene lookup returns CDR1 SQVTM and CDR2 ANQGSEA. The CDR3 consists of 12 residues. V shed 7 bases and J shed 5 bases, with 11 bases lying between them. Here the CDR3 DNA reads TGCAGCGCGGGGGGGACCAATGAAAAACTGTTTTTT. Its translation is CSAGGTNEKLFF.

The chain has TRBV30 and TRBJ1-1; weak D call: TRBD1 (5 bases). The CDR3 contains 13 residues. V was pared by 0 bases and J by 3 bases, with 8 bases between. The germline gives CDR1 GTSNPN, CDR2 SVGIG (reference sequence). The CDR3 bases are TGTGCCTGGAGTGTACAGGATGACACTGAAGCTTTCTTT. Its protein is CAWSVQDDTEAFF.

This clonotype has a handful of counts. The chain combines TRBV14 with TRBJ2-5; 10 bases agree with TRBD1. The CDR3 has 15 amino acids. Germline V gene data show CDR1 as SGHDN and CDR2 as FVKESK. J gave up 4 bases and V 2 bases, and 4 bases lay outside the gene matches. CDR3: CASSQRQGAGETQYF. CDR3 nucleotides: TGTGCCAGCAGCCAAAGACAGGGGGCAGGAGAGACCCAGTACTTC. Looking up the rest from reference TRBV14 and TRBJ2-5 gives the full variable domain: EAGVTQFPSHSVIEKGQTVTLRCDPISGHDNLYWYRRVMGKEIKFLLHFVKESKQDESGMPNNRFLAERTGGTYSTLKVQPAELEDSGVYFCASSQRQGAGETQYFGPGTRLLVL.

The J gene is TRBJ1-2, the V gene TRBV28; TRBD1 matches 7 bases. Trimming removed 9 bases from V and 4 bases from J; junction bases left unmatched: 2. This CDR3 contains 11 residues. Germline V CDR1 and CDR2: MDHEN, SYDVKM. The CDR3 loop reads CASRDSYGYTF. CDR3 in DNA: TGTGCCAGTAGGGACAGCTATGGCTACACCTTC.

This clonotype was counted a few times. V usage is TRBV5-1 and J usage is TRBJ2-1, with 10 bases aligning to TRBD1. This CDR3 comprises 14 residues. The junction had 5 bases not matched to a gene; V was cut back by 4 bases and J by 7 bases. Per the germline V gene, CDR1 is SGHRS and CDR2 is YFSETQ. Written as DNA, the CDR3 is TGCGCCAGCAGCAAGGGACAGGGGTCAAATGAGCAGTTCTTC. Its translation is CASSKGQGSNEQFF.

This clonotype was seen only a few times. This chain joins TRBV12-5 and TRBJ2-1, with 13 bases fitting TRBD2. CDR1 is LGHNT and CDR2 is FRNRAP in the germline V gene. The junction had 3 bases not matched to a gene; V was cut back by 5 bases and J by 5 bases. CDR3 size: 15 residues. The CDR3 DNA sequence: TGTGCTAGTGGTACCGGGACTAGCGGGAACAATGAGCAGTTCTTC. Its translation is CASGTGTSGNNEQFF. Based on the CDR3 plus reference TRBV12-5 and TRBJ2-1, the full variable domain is DARVTQTPRHKVTEMGQEVTMRCQPILGHNTVFWYRQTMMQGLELLAYFRNRAPLDDSGMPKDRFSAEMPDATLATLKIQPSEPRDSAVYFCASGTGTSGNNEQFFGPGTRLTVL.